This TCR beta chain is from a study of early T cells in non-severe SARS-CoV-2 infection. Points from the study as a whole: VDJdb matching skewed toward anti-spike CD8 responses, missing private and CD4 specificities.

Trimming took 10 bases from V and 4 from J, leaving 13 bases between them. This CDR3 region has 12 residues. Germline V gene lookup returns CDR1 SEHNR and CDR2 FQNEAQ (reference sequence). As to this clonotype: Its antigen remains unknown.

Via MiXCR, TCRdb re-called the 5' RACE reads, giving one row per CDR3 protein. The sample carries about 70,000 distinct CDR3 sequences, around 15% recorded once. V usage is TRBV7-9 and J usage is TRBJ2-5; D is unresolved. Source: whole blood, taken at baseline. The clonotype was recovered from an adult who was a healthcare worker with PCR-confirmed SARS-CoV-2 infection or an uninfected control (not recorded which). CDR3 residues: CAIDQSPETQYF. The CDR3, as DNA: TGTGCCATTGACCAAAGTCCAGAGACCCAGTACTTC.